This T cell receptor (beta chain) was sequenced for a study of blood T cell repertoires in COVID-19. Study overall: Acute and convalescent COVID-19 samples came from the United States, Italy and Spain. Sources were T cells, B-cell-depleted T cells, or PBMCs; the material itself was cDNA or gDNA.

The CDR3 spans 18 residues. The germline gives CDR1 SGHRS, CDR2 YFSETQ. Trimming cost V 2 bases and J 0 bases; bases outside gene matches: 5. As originally analysed: Amplifying reference gene primers gave estimates of nucleated cell counts. Libraries were prepared by immunoSEQ multiplex PCR; TCRdb keeps only in-frame clonotypes and omits some of them. V and J calls plus clone size are reproduced from that table; the DNA served to infer D and trimming. The sample contains about 300,000 clones, over 75% of which appear only once. This TCR was sampled from a man aged 18 to 29 with active or convalescent COVID-19. J is TRBJ2-3 and V is TRBV5-1; 14 bases are shared with TRBD2. Sequenced material: peripheral blood. The CDR3 DNA follows: TGCGCCAGCAGCTTTGGACTAGCGGGGGGCCCTAGCACAGATACGCAGTATTTT. It specifies CASSFGLAGGPSTDTQYF.